Below, 22 T cell receptor beta chains from the same sample are listed, as sequenced in a study of blood T cells in healthy people across ages. It was with a sample-barcoded 5' primer and a J-beta primer mix that a second PCR of roughly 6 to 11 cycles was run. TCRdb redid the calling of the 5' RACE reads with MiXCR, one entry per CDR3 protein. The sample consists of fewer than 600,000 distinct CDR3 sequences, about 27% of them appearing once. The same sample was also used in a study of T cells of mothers and their children.

Sequenced: blood. These receptors were obtained from a boy aged 2 to 10 in good health.

Regarding this clonotype: The junction departs from the called germline gene at one end, perhaps through a read error. The CDR3 DNA is TGTGCCATCAGTGAGTCAGGGGATCAGCCCCTGCATTTT. Its translation is CAISESGDQPLHF. V usage is TRBV10-3 and J usage is TRBJ1-5, with D possibly TRBD1 on 5 matching bases. The CDR3 has 13 residues. Germline values: CDR1 ENHRY, CDR2 SYGVKD.

A few counts support this clonotype. The chain is built from TRBV11-2 and TRBJ2-1, with D hard to call. The CDR3 is 12 amino acids. Trimming removed 1 base at V and 9 bases at J, with 7 bases between. Germline CDR1 and CDR2: SGHAT and FQNNGV. The CDR3 DNA is TGTGCCAGCAGCTTAGGAATTAGTGAGCAGTTCTTC. Protein sequence: CASSLGISEQFF.

V is TRBV6-5 and J is TRBJ2-3; 8 bases fit TRBD2. The CDR3 runs to 15 residues. The ends lost 3 bases at V and 4 bases at J; junction bases unmatched: 6. CDR1 MNHEY and CDR2 SVGAGI come from the germline V gene. CDR3 nucleotide sequence: TGTGCCAGCAGTTATTCCGGGGGGGAGGCAGATACGCAGTATTTT. This gives the protein CASSYSGGEADTQYF.

The V gene is TRBV12-3 or TRBV12-4, the J gene TRBJ2-7, with 7 bases matching TRBD1. The CDR3 covers 15 residues. The ends lost 4 bases at V and 0 bases at J; junction bases unmatched: 6. DNA of the CDR3: TGTGCCAGCAGTTCGACAGGGTCCAGCTCCTACGAGCAGTACTTC. Protein: CASSSTGSSSYEQYF.

The CDR3 reads CASSQTGLSGNTIYF. Written as DNA, the CDR3 is TGCGCCAGCAGCCAAACGGGACTCTCTGGAAACACCATATATTTT. This chain joins TRBV4-1 and TRBJ1-3; TRBD1 might be the D (5 bases). This CDR3 spans 15 amino acids. In germline, CDR1 is MGHRA, CDR2 YSYEKL. V was shortened by 2 bases and J by 0 bases, with 8 bases between the two germline ends.

The chain couples TRBV20-1 to TRBJ1-1; D might be TRBD1 (6 bases). Germline CDR1 reads DFQATT; CDR2 reads SNEGSKA (reference sequence). Trimming removed 6 bases at V and 4 bases at J, with 15 bases between. The CDR3 totals 13 residues. CDR3 nucleotides: TGCAGTGCCCGGGGGGCTACTGGCACTGAAGCTTTCTTT. It specifies CSARGATGTEAFF.

This chain joins TRBV7-6 and TRBJ2-5; maybe TRBD2 (7 bases). Germline CDR1 SGHVS, CDR2 FNYEAQ. The germline V and J ends were trimmed by 0 bases and 2 bases, with 13 bases remaining between them. This CDR3 is built from 16 residues. The CDR3 bases are TGTGCCAGCAGCTTAGCGGGGGGGCCTCATCAAGAGACCCAGTACTTC. Translated: CASSLAGGPHQETQYF.

The chain uses TRBV5-7 and TRBJ2-7; 9 bases map to TRBD2. TRBV5-7 falls under the ORF class, with uncertain function. The J segment lost 3 bases and the V segment lost 7 bases, leaving 14 bases of the junction unmatched. This CDR3 region has 16 residues. The CDR3 nucleotides are TGTGCCAGCTTGGATGGACTAGCGCTCTTTAACTACGAGCAGTACTTC. Translating it yields CASLDGLALFNYEQYF.

This chain connects TRBV12-3 or TRBV12-4 to TRBJ1-2; D is unresolved. Trimming took 6 bases from V and 2 from J, leaving 13 bases between them. This CDR3 has 14 residues. The CDR3 loop reads CASSSVGGNYGYTF. Here the CDR3 DNA reads TGTGCCAGCAGCTCGGTGGGTGGAAACTATGGCTACACCTTC.

This clonotype was found a few times. The V and J genes are TRBV27 and TRBJ1-4; TRBD1 matches at 7 bases. V lost 10 bases to trimming and J lost 8 bases; unmatched junction nucleotides: 13. The germline CDR1 and CDR2 sequences are MNHEY and SMNVEV (reference sequence). The CDR3 runs 14 residues. The CDR3 DNA reads as TGTGCCATCCCGAGGAGGGGGCCTTCGGAAAAACTGTTTTTT. Its protein product is CAIPRRGPSEKLFF. The full variable domain, completed using reference TRBV27 and TRBJ1-4, is EAQVTQNPRYLITVTGKKLTVTCSQNMNHEYMSWYRQDPGLGLRQIYYSMNVEVTDKGDVPEGYKVSRKEKRNFPLILESPSPNQTSLYFCAIPRRGPSEKLFFGSGTQLSVL.

CDR3 DNA sequence: TGTGCCAGCAGCTTAGGGCAGGGGTCTTTTCCCCTCCACTTT. Translated, it gives CASSLGQGSFPLHF. V is TRBV7-2 and J is TRBJ1-6, with D perhaps matching TRBD1 (6 bases). The CDR3 consists of 14 residues. Germline CDR1 reads SGHTA; CDR2 reads FQGNSA. Trimming removed 1 base at V and 13 bases at J, with 14 bases between.

Concerning this clonotype: One end of the junction does not line up with germline, which may come from a read error. The chain recombines TRBV3-1 with TRBJ2-5; D unclear. The closer fit of TRBJ2-1 to the DNA end suggests the J call may be wrong. Germline values: CDR1 LGHDT, CDR2 YNNKEL (reference sequence). The CDR3 has 13 residues. The CDR3 coding sequence is TGTGCCAGCGGCCAAGTAACGTACAATGAGCAGTTCTTC. Encoded protein: CASGQVTYNEQFF.

The chain couples TRBV6-5 to TRBJ1-1; 9 nucleotides align to TRBD1. The germline V gene encodes CDR1 MNHEY and CDR2 SVGAGI. CDR3 length equals 17 residues. The trim removed 0 bases at V and 2 bases at J, leaving 7 bases unmatched. The CDR3 region has the DNA TGTGCCAGCAGTTACTCGACAGGGGGGCGTTTTAACACTGAAGCTTTCTTT. Its protein is CASSYSTGGRFNTEAFF.

This clonotype was counted between two and nine times. The genes are TRBV29-1 and TRBJ2-2; D might be TRBD2 (5 bases). This CDR3 has 14 residues. The germline V gene encodes CDR1 SQVTM and CDR2 ANQGSEA. V lost 6 bases, J lost 1 base, and 12 bases lay in between. The CDR3 DNA reads as TGCAGCGTGCTGACGGGGATGAACACCGGGGAGCTGTTTTTT. It yields the protein CSVLTGMNTGELFF.

This chain joins TRBV25-1 and TRBJ1-3, with D possibly being TRBD1 (6 bases). This CDR3 has 16 amino acids. V dropped 5 bases and J dropped 0 bases, with 14 bases sitting between them. Per the germline V gene, CDR1 is MGHDK and CDR2 is SYGVNS. The CDR3 region has the DNA TGTGCCAGCAGTCATCAGGGGACTGACTCTGGAAACACCATATATTTT. Its protein product is CASSHQGTDSGNTIYF.

The gene calls are TRBV5-4 and TRBJ1-1; D not certain. The CDR3 has 14 amino acids. The germline CDR1 and CDR2 sequences are SGHNT and YYREEE (reference sequence). V shed 4 bases and J shed 0 bases, with 10 bases lying between them. The DNA for the CDR3 is TGTGCCAGCAGCGTAGACCCTATGAACACTGAAGCTTTCTTT. Protein sequence: CASSVDPMNTEAFF.

The chain links TRBV20-1 to TRBJ1-4, with TRBD1 identical over 10 bases. The CDR3 has 17 amino acids. The trim removed 1 base at V and 5 bases at J, leaving 10 bases unmatched. Germline CDR1 DFQATT, CDR2 SNEGSKA (reference sequence). CDR3: CSARVGGQGVGNEKLFF. CDR3 coding DNA: TGCAGTGCTAGAGTGGGAGGACAGGGGGTTGGAAATGAAAAACTGTTTTTT.

This chain joins TRBV21-1 and TRBJ2-3; the table's D call TRBD1 went unverified against the DNA. TRBV21-1 is a pseudogene segment. The CDR3 has 19 amino acids. The CDR3 spells CASSKETGQGARSTDTQYF. CDR3 DNA: TGTGCCAGCAGCAAAGAAACAGGACAGGGGGCGCGGAGCACAGATACGCAGTATTTT.

The V call is TRBV6-6, the J call TRBJ2-5; 11 bases map to TRBD1. V shed 8 bases, J shed 3 bases, and the junction held 8 bases outside the gene matches. Germline CDR1 reads MNHNY; CDR2 reads SVGAGI (reference sequence). The CDR3 spans 15 residues. The CDR3 DNA is TGTGCCAGCCGAAGAGGGACAGGGGGGGAAGAGACCCAGTACTTC. Protein: CASRRGTGGEETQYF.

J is TRBJ2-7 and V is TRBV4-3; D uncertain. Germline values: CDR1 LGHNA, CDR2 YSLEER. V was pared by 0 bases and J by 5 bases, with 14 bases between. The CDR3 is made up of 15 amino acids. The CDR3 protein is CASSQDWGTRDEQYF. CDR3 in DNA: TGCGCCAGCAGCCAAGACTGGGGTACTCGGGACGAGCAGTACTTC.

This clonotype came up a few times. The chain combines TRBV29-1 with TRBJ2-5; D gene uncertain. CDR1 and CDR2 from the germline V gene are SQVTM and ANQGSEA. The germline V and J ends were trimmed by 7 bases and 1 base, with 7 bases remaining between them. The CDR3 runs 11 residues. CDR3 in DNA: TGCAGCGGGAGTTCCCAAGAGACCCAGTACTTC. As protein: CSGSSQETQYF. The full variable domain, completed using reference TRBV29-1 and TRBJ2-5, is SAVISQKPSRDICQRGTSLTIQCQVDSQVTMMFWYRQQPGQSLTLIATANQGSEATYESGFVIDKFPISRPNLTFSTLTVSNMSPEDSSIYLCSGSSQETQYFGPGTRLLVL.

The V and J genes are TRBV11-3 and TRBJ1-1; D unresolved. CDR3 length: 14 amino acids. CDR1 and CDR2 (germline): SGHNT, YENEEA. V was pared by 4 bases and J by 1 base, with 10 bases between. The CDR3 DNA reads TGTGCCAGCAGCTCGGACGGATCGAACACTGAAGCTTTCTTT. It yields the protein CASSSDGSNTEAFF.